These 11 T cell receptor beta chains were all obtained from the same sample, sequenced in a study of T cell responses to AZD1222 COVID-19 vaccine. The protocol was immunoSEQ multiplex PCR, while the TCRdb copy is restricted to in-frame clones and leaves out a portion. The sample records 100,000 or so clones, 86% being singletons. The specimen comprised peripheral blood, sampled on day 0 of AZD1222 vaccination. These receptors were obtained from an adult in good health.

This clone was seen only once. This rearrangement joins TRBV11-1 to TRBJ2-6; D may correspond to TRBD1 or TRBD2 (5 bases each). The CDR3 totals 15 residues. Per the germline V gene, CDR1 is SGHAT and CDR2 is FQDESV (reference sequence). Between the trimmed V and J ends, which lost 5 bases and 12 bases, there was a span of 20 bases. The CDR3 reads CASSPRLGTASVLTF. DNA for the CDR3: TGTGCCAGCAGCCCTAGGTTGGGGACGGCCTCCGTCCTGACTTTC.

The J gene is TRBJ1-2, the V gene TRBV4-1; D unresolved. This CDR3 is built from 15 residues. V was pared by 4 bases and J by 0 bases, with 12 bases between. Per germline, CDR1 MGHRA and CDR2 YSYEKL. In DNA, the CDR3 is TGCGCCAGCAGCCCCACCGCCGGGACTAACTATGGCTACACCTTC. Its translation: CASSPTAGTNYGYTF.

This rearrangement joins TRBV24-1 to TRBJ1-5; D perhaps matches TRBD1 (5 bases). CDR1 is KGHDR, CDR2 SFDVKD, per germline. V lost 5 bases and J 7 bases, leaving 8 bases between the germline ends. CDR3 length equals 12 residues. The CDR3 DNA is TGTGCCACCAGTGTTTGGGACCAGCCCCAGCATTTT. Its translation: CATSVWDQPQHF.

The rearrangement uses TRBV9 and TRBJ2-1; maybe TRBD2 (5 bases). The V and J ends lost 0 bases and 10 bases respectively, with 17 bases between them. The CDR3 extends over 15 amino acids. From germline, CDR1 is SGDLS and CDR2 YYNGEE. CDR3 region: CASSVATGLPGEQFF. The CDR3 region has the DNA TGTGCCAGCAGCGTAGCTACTGGACTTCCTGGGGAGCAGTTCTTC.

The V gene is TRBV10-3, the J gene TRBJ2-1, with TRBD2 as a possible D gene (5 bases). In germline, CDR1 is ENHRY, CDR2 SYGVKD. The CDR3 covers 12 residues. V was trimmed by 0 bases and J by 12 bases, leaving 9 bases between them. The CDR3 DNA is TGTGCCATCAGTGAGTCGGTGAGCGGGCAGTTCTTC. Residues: CAISESVSGQFF.

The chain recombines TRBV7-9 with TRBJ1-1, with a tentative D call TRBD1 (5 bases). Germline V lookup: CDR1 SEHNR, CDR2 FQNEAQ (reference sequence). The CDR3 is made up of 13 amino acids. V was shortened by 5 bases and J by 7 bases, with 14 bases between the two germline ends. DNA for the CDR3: TGTGCCAGCAGCCAATCCCGGGACGGTGAAGCTTTCTTT. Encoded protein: CASSQSRDGEAFF.

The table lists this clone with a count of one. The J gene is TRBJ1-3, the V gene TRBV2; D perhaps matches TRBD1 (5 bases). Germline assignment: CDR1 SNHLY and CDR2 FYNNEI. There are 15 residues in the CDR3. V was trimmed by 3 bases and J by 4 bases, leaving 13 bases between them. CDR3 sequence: CASSERPGYGNTIYF. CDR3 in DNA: TGTGCCAGCAGTGAGCGGCCAGGGTACGGAAACACCATATATTTT.

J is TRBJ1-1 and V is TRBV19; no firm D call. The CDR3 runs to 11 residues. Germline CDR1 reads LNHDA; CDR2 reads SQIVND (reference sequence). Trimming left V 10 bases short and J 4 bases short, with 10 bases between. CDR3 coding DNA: TGTGCCACCTCCTCTGGCACTGAAGCTTTCTTT. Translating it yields CATSSGTEAFF. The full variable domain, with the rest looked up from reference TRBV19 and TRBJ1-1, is DGGITQSPKYLFRKEGQNVTLSCEQNLNHDAMYWYRQDPGQGLRLIYYSQIVNDFQKGDIAEGYSVSREKKESFPLTVTSAQKNPTAFYLCATSSGTEAFFGQGTRLTVV.

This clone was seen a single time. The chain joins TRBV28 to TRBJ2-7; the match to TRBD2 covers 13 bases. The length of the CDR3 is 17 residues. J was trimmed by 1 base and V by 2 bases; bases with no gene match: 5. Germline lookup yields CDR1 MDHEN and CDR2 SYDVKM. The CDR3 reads CASSLTSGRGGSYEQYF. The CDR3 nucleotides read TGTGCCAGCAGTTTAACTAGCGGGAGGGGCGGGTCCTACGAGCAGTACTTC.

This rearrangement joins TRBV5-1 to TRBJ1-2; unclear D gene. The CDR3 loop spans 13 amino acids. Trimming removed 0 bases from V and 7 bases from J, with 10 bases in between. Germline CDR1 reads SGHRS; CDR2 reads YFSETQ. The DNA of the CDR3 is TGCGCCAGCAGCTTGGAAGGGTCCGGTGGCTACACCTTC. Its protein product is CASSLEGSGGYTF.

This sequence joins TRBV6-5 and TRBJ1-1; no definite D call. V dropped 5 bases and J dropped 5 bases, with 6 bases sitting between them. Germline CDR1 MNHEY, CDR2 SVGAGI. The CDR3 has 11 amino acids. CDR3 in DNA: TGTGCCAGCAGTCGGGATACTGAAGCTTTCTTT. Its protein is CASSRDTEAFF.